These 8 T cell receptor beta chains were all obtained from the same sample, sequenced in a study of cytomegalovirus exposure and HLA in healthy donors. 13 Jbeta primers and 60 Vbeta primers were used for the PCR. Only in-frame clones appear in the TCRdb table, and some are missing; sequencing was by immunoSEQ multiplex PCR. The sample lists roughly 200,000 clones, more than 60% seen once, with around 3.5% in the top ten. Input material: PBMCs. These receptors came from a woman aged 60-70 years in good health and CMV-seropositive.

This chain uses TRBV7-6 with TRBJ2-3, with D tentatively TRBD1 (6 bases). The germline V gene has CDR1 SGHVS and CDR2 FNYEAQ. The CDR3 has 15 amino acids. The V end was cut by 0 bases, the J end by 3 bases, with 10 bases between. The CDR3 is CASSLATGRTDTQYF. CDR3 DNA: TGTGCCAGCAGCTTAGCGACAGGCCGGACAGATACGCAGTATTTT. Filled out from reference TRBV7-6 and TRBJ2-3, the complete variable domain reads GAGVSQSPRYKVTKRGQDVALRCDPISGHVSLYWYRQALGQGPEFLTYFNYEAQQDKSGLPNDRFSAERPEGSISTLTIQRTEQRDSAMYRCASSLATGRTDTQYFGPGTRLTVL.

The rearrangement joins TRBV5-1 to TRBJ2-7; TRBD2 matches at 11 bases. Germline V CDR1 and CDR2: SGHRS, YFSETQ. The trim removed 3 bases at V and 0 bases at J, leaving 5 bases unmatched. The CDR3 loop spans 16 amino acids. The DNA for the CDR3 is TGCGCCAGCAGCTGGCTAGCGGGAGGAGTCTCCTACGAGCAGTACTTC. Translation: CASSWLAGGVSYEQYF.

This clone was seen a few times. One junction end disagrees with the germline gene, perhaps due to a read error. The rearrangement joins TRBV18 to TRBJ1-2; D perhaps matches TRBD1 (5 bases). This CDR3 has 13 residues. Germline V gives CDR1 KGHSH, CDR2 LQKENI. CDR3 loop: CASSPPSLQVLHF. The CDR3 region has the DNA TGTGCCAGCTCACCACCGTCTTTACAGGTGCTCCACTTC.

The chain carries TRBV6-5 and TRBJ1-1; 9 positions agree with TRBD1. CDR3 size: 14 residues. After removal of 10 bases from V and 3 bases from J, the junction contained 9 bases not matched to a gene. Per germline, CDR1 MNHEY and CDR2 SVGAGI. CDR3 coding DNA: TGTGCCACCCAGACAGGGGGAGGGGACACTGAAGCTTTCTTT. Amino acid sequence: CATQTGGGDTEAFF.

The rearrangement joins TRBV21-1 to TRBJ2-7; the table calls TRBD1, which could not be checked here. TRBV21-1 is given as a pseudogene. The length of the CDR3 is 14 residues. The CDR3 region has the DNA TGTGCCAGCAGCAATCGCCAGAAAATCTACGAGCAGTACTTC. It yields the protein CASSNRQKIYEQYF.

This chain uses TRBV27 with TRBJ2-3; D is possibly TRBD1 (8 bases). The V and J ends lost 5 bases and 8 bases respectively, with 17 bases between them. The CDR3 has 14 residues. Germline CDR1 is MNHEY and CDR2 is SMNVEV (reference sequence). The CDR3 is CASSPDRGGGTQYF. DNA of the CDR3: TGTGCCAGCAGTCCAGACAGGGGAGGGGGTACGCAGTATTTT.

The rearrangement joins TRBV4-3 to TRBJ2-3; 7 bases are shared with TRBD1. Trimming took 0 bases from V and 2 from J; bases not matched to a gene: 5. This CDR3 region has 16 residues. CDR1 and CDR2 from the germline V gene are LGHNA and YSLEER. CDR3 sequence reads: CASSQEITGVTDTQYF. The CDR3 DNA is TGCGCCAGCAGCCAAGAAATTACAGGGGTCACAGATACGCAGTATTTT.

The chain uses TRBV30 and TRBJ2-3, with D possibly TRBD1 on 5 matching bases. Germline V gives CDR1 GTSNPN, CDR2 SVGIG (reference sequence). V was shortened by 1 base and J by 1 base, with 6 bases between the two germline ends. The CDR3 sequence is 13 residues long. CDR3 in amino acids: CAWSEGGTDTQYF. The CDR3 nucleotides are TGTGCCTGGAGTGAAGGGGGCACAGATACGCAGTATTTT.